This record covers a single TCR beta chain. TCRdb keeps only in-frame clones here, not all; method: immunoSEQ multiplex PCR. The repertoire includes approximately 92,000 clones, about 96% of them detected once, and roughly 0.2% sits in the top ten. The data stem from a study of technical replicates of blood from several donors. Per germline, CDR1 SEHNR and CDR2 FQNEAQ (reference sequence). The CDR3 loop spans 14 amino acids. The V end was cut by 10 bases, the J end by 8 bases, with 18 bases between. Sample: T cells isolated from PBMCs. The chain links TRBV7-9 to TRBJ1-6, with a tentative D call TRBD1 (5 bases). The sequence was obtained from a human donor in good health. The CDR3, as DNA: TGTGCCATCCCACGCGGGACCGTAGATTCACCCCTCCACTTT. Translation: CAIPRGTVDSPLHF.